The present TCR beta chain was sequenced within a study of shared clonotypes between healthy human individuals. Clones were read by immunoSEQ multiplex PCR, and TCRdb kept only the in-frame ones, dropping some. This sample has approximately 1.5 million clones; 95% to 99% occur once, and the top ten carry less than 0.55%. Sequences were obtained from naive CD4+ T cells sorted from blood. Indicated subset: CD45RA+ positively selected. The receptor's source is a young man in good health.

CDR3 region: CASSPDSVTGANVLTF. In DNA form, the CDR3 reads TGTGCCAGCTCACCAGATAGCGTTACTGGGGCCAACGTCCTGACTTTC. The chain links TRBV18 to TRBJ2-6; tentative D call: TRBD2 (5 bases). The CDR3 runs 16 residues. Trimming cost V 2 bases and J 2 bases, with 10 bases left between them. Per germline, CDR1 KGHSH and CDR2 LQKENI.